This T cell receptor (beta chain) comes out of a study of blood T cell repertoires in COVID-19. A remark on this clone: The junction and the germline gene differ at one end; a read error may be behind it.

Germline V gene data show CDR1 as MRHNA and CDR2 as SNTAGT. The CDR3 runs 13 residues. Enrolled through a virtual design, the participants were between roughly 18 and 100 years of age and came from roughly 22 US areas. In the authors' methods: Using reference gene primer amplification, nucleated cell counts were estimated. Assay used: immunoSEQ multiplex PCR; TCRdb lists only in-frame clones, some missing. For V, J and clone size, that table is used; D and trimming come from the DNA. The repertoire holds about 310,000 clones, with over 75% as singletons. The chain links TRBV6-4 to TRBJ1-2; 7 nucleotides agree with TRBD1. The source of this sequence is a woman between 40 and 55 years old who had recovered from COVID-19. Sequencing input: PBMCs or T cells enriched from blood (not recorded which). The CDR3 DNA follows: TGTGCCAGTAGTGTCGGGACAGTCAAACTTTTCGCCTTC. Translating gives CASSVGTVKLFAF.